This T cell receptor (beta chain) was observed in a study of T-cell memory formation after mild COVID-19. Points from the study as a whole: The pre-infection memory compartment contained some responding clones, suggesting cross-reactive memory joined. Day 15 to 85 contractors were CD4/CD8 balanced; later expanders leaned CD4+. Unconfirmed was the SARS-CoV-2 specificity of second-wave clones that peaked on day 37.

TCRdb reanalysed the 5' RACE reads using MiXCR and keeps one entry per CDR3 protein. Altogether approximately 250,000 distinct CDR3 sequences are present, roughly 17% being singletons, with the ten largest covering roughly a fifth. A remark on this clonotype: The antigen remains undetermined.

CDR3 length: 13 residues. The V gene lost 2 bases and the J gene lost 0 bases, with 4 bases spanning the gap. The source of this sequence is a young man who had mild COVID-19 (a few samples of this study predate the infection). Cell type and time point are not known. The chain couples TRBV12-3 or TRBV12-4 to TRBJ1-2; D gene uncertain. The sequenced material came from PBMCs or a T cell subset sorted from them (not recorded which). In DNA, the CDR3 is TGTGCCAGCAGTTTACGTTCTAACTATGGCTACACCTTC. Translation gives CASSLRSNYGYTF.